The 4 T cell receptor beta chains below all came from one sample that was sequenced in a study of CD8+ T cells in alopecia areata. Reverse transcription of extracted RNA yielded cDNA, which provided the sequencing template. TCRdb's copy holds only in-frame clones and misses some; the assay was immunoSEQ multiplex PCR. Altogether about 120,000 clones are present, 58% being singletons, with the ten largest covering almost 30%. Treatment here: oral pan-JAK inhibitor, 5-10 mg twice daily. Sequences were derived from CD8+ T cells sorted from blood, sampled at week 4, from a patient treated with tofacitinib. Receptor source: a human donor with alopecia areata.

CDR3 sequence: CASSPRTTYEQYF. The CDR3 DNA is TGTGCCAGCAGTCCACGGACGACCTACGAGCAGTACTTC. The chain is built from TRBV28 and TRBJ2-7, with D hard to call. CDR1 is MDHEN, CDR2 SYDVKM, per germline. CDR3 length: 13 amino acids. With 5 bases removed from V and 2 bases from J, the gap between germline ends came to 10 bases.

V is TRBV29-1 and J is TRBJ2-3, with unresolved D. Per germline, CDR1 SQVTM and CDR2 ANQGSEA. This CDR3 spans 16 amino acids. Trimming removed 5 bases from V and 6 bases from J, with 24 bases in between. The CDR3 sequence: CSVFAETGFHTDTQYF. CDR3 in DNA: TGCAGCGTTTTCGCCGAAACCGGATTTCACACGGATACGCAGTATTTT.

The chain carries TRBV11-2 and TRBJ2-3; a possible D gene is TRBD1 (6 bases). Germline loops: CDR1 SGHAT, CDR2 FQNNGV. V lost 5 bases to trimming and J lost 7 bases, with 22 bases between them. The CDR3 contains 16 residues. Written as DNA, the CDR3 is TGTGCCAGCAGCCCCAGGACAGCAAACCGAGACTATACGCAGTATTTT. Protein product: CASSPRTANRDYTQYF. Full variable domain (missing parts from reference TRBV11-2 and TRBJ2-3): EAGVAQSPRYKIIEKRQSVAFWCNPISGHATLYWYQQILGQGPKLLIQFQNNGVVDDSQLPKDRFSAERLKGVDSTLKIQPAKLEDSAVYLCASSPRTANRDYTQYFGPGTRLTVL.

This clone was detected a few times. The rearrangement joins TRBV30 to TRBJ1-1, with D possibly matching TRBD1 (6 bases). Germline loops: CDR1 GTSNPN, CDR2 SVGIG (reference sequence). The ends were cut back, 0 bases at V and 1 base at J, with 18 bases in the middle. There are 17 residues in the CDR3. CDR3 loop: CAWSVGAGGRTNTEAFF. The DNA of the CDR3 is TGTGCCTGGAGTGTAGGGGCCGGGGGCAGGACGAACACTGAAGCTTTCTTT.